Shown below are 19 T cell receptor beta chains from a single sample sequenced in a study of patients and donors after allogeneic stem cell transplantation. Via MiXCR, TCRdb re-called the RT-PCR reads, giving one row per CDR3 protein. The table includes 920,000 or so distinct CDR3 sequences, roughly 18% detected once. Sequences were obtained from blood, either unsorted or a sorted T cell fraction (not recorded which). These receptors came from a human donor who was either an allogeneic HSCT recipient or a stem cell or donor lymphocyte infusion donor (not recorded which). It is not recorded whose cells these are; they may come from a transplant donor.

This clonotype was recorded many times. The gene calls are TRBV20-1 and TRBJ1-5; a possible D gene is TRBD1 (5 bases). This CDR3 comprises 18 residues. Trimming removed 3 bases at V and 0 bases at J, with 21 bases between. Germline CDR1 is DFQATT and CDR2 is SNEGSKA (reference sequence). DNA for the CDR3: TGCAGTGCTAGGAAAGACCCGGGACTCCTCCCTAGCAATCAGCCCCAGCATTTT. The encoded protein is CSARKDPGLLPSNQPQHF.

This clonotype occurred many times. The chain combines TRBV12-3 or TRBV12-4 with TRBJ2-7, with 7 bases fitting TRBD1. CDR3 length: 14 residues. V was clipped by 6 bases and J by 2 bases; unmatched bases: 7. The CDR3 spells CASRLQGLAYEQYF. The CDR3 DNA reads TGTGCCAGCAGACTACAGGGGTTGGCCTACGAGCAGTACTTC.

This chain links TRBV12-3 or TRBV12-4 with TRBJ1-2; no firm D call. The germline V and J ends were trimmed by 6 bases and 8 bases, with 10 bases remaining between them. The CDR3 loop spans 11 amino acids. The CDR3: CASSPSEGYTF. The CDR3 DNA follows: TGTGCCAGCAGCCCTAGTGAGGGCTACACCTTC.

This clonotype was observed once. V gene TRBV5-5 combines with J gene TRBJ1-2; TRBD1 is a possible D gene (5 bases). Trimming stripped 3 bases from V and 3 bases from J, with 15 bases between. Germline values: CDR1 SGHKS, CDR2 YYEKEE (reference sequence). The CDR3 covers 15 residues. Here the CDR3 DNA reads TGTGCCAGCAGCTGGTCGACGGGACGGGACTATGGCTACACCTTC. The encoded protein is CASSWSTGRDYGYTF.

The chain combines TRBV7-2 with TRBJ2-5; D uncertain. CDR3 size: 14 residues. CDR1 is SGHTA and CDR2 is FQGNSA in the germline V gene. Between the trimmed V and J ends, which lost 1 base and 1 base, there was a span of 7 bases. The DNA for the CDR3 is TGTGCCAGCAGCTTAGAATGGGGCCAAGAGACCCAGTACTTC. Translating it yields CASSLEWGQETQYF.

This clonotype was seen ten or more times. The chain uses TRBV29-1 and TRBJ2-7, with a tentative D call TRBD1 (5 bases). The CDR3 consists of 12 residues. The V gene lost 4 bases and the J gene lost 6 bases, with 13 bases spanning the gap. Germline-derived CDR1 and CDR2 are SQVTM and ANQGSEA. The DNA of the CDR3 is TGCAGCGTTGTAGGGGAATTGGGCGAGCAGTACTTC. Protein: CSVVGELGEQYF.

CDR3 loop: CASSLLRISVEQYF. CDR3 bases: TGTGCCAGCAGTCTCCTTCGTATTAGTGTCGAGCAGTACTTC. V usage is TRBV12-3 or TRBV12-4 and J usage is TRBJ2-7; D remains unclear. The CDR3 sequence is 14 residues long. Trimming stripped 5 bases from V and 6 bases from J, with 17 bases between.

This clonotype was seen ten or more times. The chain employs TRBV25-1 and TRBJ2-1, with a possible D match to TRBD2 (6 bases). This CDR3 has 17 amino acids. Germline V gene data show CDR1 as MGHDK and CDR2 as SYGVNS. Trimming pared 2 bases from V and 4 bases from J, leaving 18 bases between. The CDR3 sequence: CASSENRPGLGYNEQFF. CDR3 coding DNA: TGTGCCAGCAGTGAAAATCGGCCGGGACTGGGGTACAATGAGCAGTTCTTC.

The chain combines TRBV20-1 with TRBJ2-7; TRBD2 matches 9 bases. The CDR3 totals 15 residues. Trimming took 4 bases from V and 2 from J; bases not matched to a gene: 9. Germline V gene lookup returns CDR1 DFQATT and CDR2 SNEGSKA (reference sequence). The CDR3 nucleotides read TGCAGTGCTACCCCTCTGGGCGGGAGGGCCTACGAGCAGTACTTC. Protein: CSATPLGGRAYEQYF.

The rearrangement joins TRBV19 to TRBJ2-2; weak D call: TRBD2 (5 bases). This CDR3 region has 14 residues. CDR1 LNHDA and CDR2 SQIVND come from the germline V gene (reference sequence). Trimming shortened V by 1 base and J by 4 bases, and 7 bases separated the two germline ends. CDR3 in amino acids: CASSIGGFTGELFF. The CDR3 DNA is TGTGCCAGTAGTATAGGAGGGTTCACCGGGGAGCTGTTTTTT.

This clonotype occurred a few times. The chain employs TRBV11-2 and TRBJ2-7; tentatively, D is TRBD1 (5 bases). The CDR3 has 14 residues. V was cut by 1 base and J by 1 base, with 8 bases left in between. Germline assignment: CDR1 SGHAT and CDR2 FQNNGV. CDR3 sequence: CASSLGQRSYEQYF. The CDR3 DNA reads TGTGCCAGCAGCTTAGGACAGCGATCCTACGAGCAGTACTTC.

V is TRBV27 and J is TRBJ1-3; no clear D gene. The V gene lost 5 bases and the J gene lost 0 bases, with 17 bases spanning the gap. Germline V gene sequence: CDR1 MNHEY, CDR2 SMNVEV (reference sequence). CDR3 size: 17 residues. The CDR3 loop is CASSPTRQLRSGNTIYF. The CDR3 bases are TGTGCCAGCAGTCCCACCCGACAACTTCGCTCTGGAAACACCATATATTTT.

The genes are TRBV20-1 and TRBJ1-2; no clear D gene. V was trimmed by 3 bases and J by 0 bases, leaving 8 bases between them. The germline V gene has CDR1 DFQATT and CDR2 SNEGSKA (reference sequence). This CDR3 spans 13 amino acids. The CDR3, as DNA: TGCAGTGCTAGTCCGGCTACTAACTATGGCTACACCTTC. Translating it yields CSASPATNYGYTF.

The rearrangement joins TRBV3-1 to TRBJ2-6, with a tentative D call TRBD2 (5 bases). Trimming pared 0 bases from V and 4 bases from J, leaving 10 bases between. This CDR3 is built from 16 residues. Per the germline V gene, CDR1 is LGHDT and CDR2 is YNNKEL (reference sequence). CDR3 amino acids: CASSQETGSGANVLTF. The CDR3 coding sequence is TGTGCCAGCAGCCAAGAGACGGGGTCCGGGGCCAACGTCCTGACTTTC.

At least ten counts were recorded for this clonotype. This rearrangement joins TRBV5-1 to TRBJ1-1; no clear D gene. Germline CDR1 and CDR2: SGHRS and YFSETQ. The V end was cut by 0 bases, the J end by 1 base, with 7 bases between. The CDR3 extends over 14 amino acids. Here the CDR3 reads CASSLESANTEAFF. CDR3 nucleotide sequence: TGCGCCAGCAGCTTGGAGTCGGCGAACACTGAAGCTTTCTTT.

This clonotype was detected only a few times. The gene calls are TRBV7-9 and TRBJ2-1, with D maybe TRBD2 (5 bases). Germline values: CDR1 SEHNR, CDR2 FQNEAQ (reference sequence). V was cut by 0 bases and J by 8 bases, with 8 bases left in between. The CDR3 runs 13 residues. Written as DNA, the CDR3 is TGTGCCAGCAGCTTAGCCACTAGATATGAGCAGTTCTTC. Translated, it gives CASSLATRYEQFF.

The chain carries TRBV24-1 and TRBJ2-1, with D unclear. V was shortened by 2 bases and J by 8 bases, with 6 bases between the two germline ends. CDR1 and CDR2 from the germline V gene are KGHDR and SFDVKD. The CDR3 contains 12 residues. The CDR3 DNA sequence: TGTGCCACCAGTGATTCCTATTATGAGCAGTTCTTC. The encoded protein is CATSDSYYEQFF.

The V gene is TRBV4-1, the J gene TRBJ1-3; 8 nucleotides line up with TRBD1. The CDR3 runs 15 residues. The germline gives CDR1 MGHRA, CDR2 YSYEKL. J was trimmed by 5 bases and V by 0 bases; bases with no gene match: 3. As DNA, the CDR3 is TGCGCCAGCAGCCAAGATCAGGGGGCGAGAAACACCATATATTTT. Translation: CASSQDQGARNTIYF.

This clonotype has a handful of counts. V is TRBV29-1 and J is TRBJ1-1; the D gene is possibly TRBD1 (6 bases). The CDR3 extends over 18 amino acids. Trimming cost V 7 bases and J 1 base, with 28 bases left between them. The germline CDR1 and CDR2 sequences are SQVTM and ANQGSEA. The CDR3 nucleotides read TGCAGCGCCAATCCCTCCGGGACACCCTTACGACGGAACACTGAAGCTTTCTTT. This translates into CSANPSGTPLRRNTEAFF.